The 13 T cell receptor beta chains in this list originate from one sample, sequenced in a study of tumor and adjacent non-tumor tissue in lung cancer. RNA was extracted from bulk tissue without any cell sorting. A modified ARM-PCR protocol with three rounds of nested PCR amplified TCRbeta. TCRdb fed the multiplex PCR reads into MiXCR, producing one record per CDR3 protein. Seen here are 130,000 or so distinct CDR3 sequences, 66% observed once, and the top ten hold over 10%. Sequenced: lung tumor tissue. These receptors were obtained from a man aged 25-45 years with non-small cell lung cancer.

The rearrangement uses TRBV20-1 and TRBJ1-2; no firm D call. This CDR3 contains 14 residues. The V end was cut by 0 bases, the J end by 11 bases, with 19 bases between. Germline V gene sequence: CDR1 DFQATT, CDR2 SNEGSKA (reference sequence). CDR3 sequence: CSAREAETPIGYTF. CDR3 sequence (DNA): TGCAGTGCTAGAGAGGCGGAGACCCCTATTGGTTACACCTTC.

Turning to this clonotype: Since a much larger clone is just one base distant, this may be a read error. The rearrangement uses TRBV6-1 and TRBJ2-2, with a weak D call TRBD1 (6 bases). CDR1 and CDR2 from the germline V gene are MNHNS and SASEGT. The CDR3 has 16 residues. Between the trimmed V and J ends, which lost 2 bases and 2 bases, there was a span of 12 bases. The chain's CDR3 is CASSEFHRANTGELFF. CDR3 bases: TGTGCCAGCAGTGAATTTCACAGGGCTAACACCGGGGAGCTGTTTTTT.

On this clonotype itself: A read error may explain this, as a much larger clone is one base away. No conserved phenylalanine or tryptophan ends this CDR3, so it is likely a read error. The chain uses TRBV4-1 and TRBJ2-5; D call uncertain. Looked up from germline, CDR1 is MGHRA and CDR2 is YSYEKL. CDR3 length: 15 amino acids. The V and J ends lost 0 bases and 1 base respectively, with 9 bases between them. This CDR3 reads CASSQDGLSQETQYS. The CDR3 DNA reads TGCGCCAGCAGCCAAGATGGGCTATCCCAAGAGACCCAGTACTCC.

The rearrangement joins TRBV24-1 to TRBJ2-6, with D tentatively TRBD1 (6 bases). Per germline, CDR1 KGHDR and CDR2 SFDVKD. The ends were cut back, 3 bases at V and 0 bases at J, with 14 bases in the middle. The CDR3 covers 18 residues. CDR3 loop: CATSDGVDRSSGANVLTF. The CDR3 bases are TGTGCCACCAGTGATGGAGTCGACAGGAGCTCTGGGGCCAACGTCCTGACTTTC.

To note about this clonotype: A much larger clone is a single base away; this may be a read error. The chain uses TRBV6-5 and TRBJ1-6; TRBD1 matches 8 bases. Germline CDR1 MNHEY, CDR2 SVGAGI. The CDR3 has 17 residues. V shed 0 bases, J shed 3 bases, and the junction held 4 bases outside the gene matches. In nucleotides, the CDR3 is TGTGCCAGCAGTTACTCCACAGGGGGTGTCTATAATTCACCCCTCCACTTT. Its translation is CASSYSTGGVYNSPLHF.

With respect to this clonotype: This may be a read error, as it is one base from a much larger clone. This sequence joins TRBV20-1 and TRBJ1-4; 9 bases align to TRBD1. The CDR3 runs 15 residues. Germline assignment: CDR1 DFQATT and CDR2 SNEGSKA (reference sequence). The CDR3 DNA reads TGCAGTACTAGGGACAGGGTGAGGGTGGATGAAAAACTGTTTTTT. It specifies CSTRDRVRVDEKLFF.

This clonotype showed up just a few times. A read error is possible here, since a much larger clone lies one base away. This rearrangement joins TRBV11-2 to TRBJ2-1, with D tentatively TRBD1 (6 bases). CDR1 and CDR2 (germline): SGHAT, FQNNGV. This CDR3 contains 19 residues. The CDR3 region is CASSLDRRNRVSSYDEQFF. The CDR3 DNA is TGTGCCAGCAGCTTAGATCGACGTAACAGGGTTAGCTCCTACGATGAGCAGTTCTTC.

Note on this clonotype: A much larger clone lies a single base off, so this may be a read error. This rearrangement joins TRBV5-1 to TRBJ1-2, with D possibly being TRBD1 (6 bases). The CDR3 length is 13 residues. CDR1 is SGHRS and CDR2 is YFSETQ in the germline V gene. The CDR3 protein is CDSSSHTGNGYTF. The CDR3 nucleotides are TGCGACAGCAGCTCGCACACAGGGAATGGCTACACCTTC.

Only a few counts were recorded for this clonotype. A much larger clone lies one base from this, so it may be a read error. V is TRBV12-3 or TRBV12-4 and J is TRBJ1-1; D remains ambiguous. The CDR3 covers 14 residues. The germline V and J ends were trimmed by 7 bases and 4 bases, with 16 bases remaining between them. In DNA, the CDR3 is TGTGCCAGCATGCGGGGAGATAGACTCACTGAAGCTTTCTTT. Amino acid sequence: CASMRGDRLTEAFF.

Worth noting for this clonotype: A single base separates this from a much larger clone, so it may be a read error. The genes are TRBV20-1 and TRBJ1-5; 7 bases fit TRBD1. The CDR3 sequence is 12 residues long. Unmatched junction bases numbered 2, after V lost 5 bases and J lost 4 bases. Germline V gives CDR1 DFQATT, CDR2 SNEGSKA (reference sequence). CDR3 in amino acids: CSAGQVNQPQHF. As DNA, the CDR3 is TGCAGTGCTGGACAGGTGAATCAGCCCCAGCATTTT.

This clonotype occurred once. With a much larger clone just one base away, this may be a read error. The rearrangement links TRBV6-1 to TRBJ2-6; 8 nucleotides align to TRBD1. CDR1 is MNHNS and CDR2 is SASEGT in the germline V gene. The CDR3 contains 15 residues. In nucleotides, the CDR3 is TGTGCCAGCAGTGAGACAGGGGACGGGGTCAACGTCCTGACTTTC. This translates into CASSETGDGVNVLTF.

A remark on this clonotype: Sequence at one end of the junction differs from germline and may be a read error. The gene calls are TRBV6-5 and TRBJ2-7, with a weak D call TRBD1 (6 bases). The CDR3 totals 12 residues. CDR1 and CDR2 from the germline V gene are MNHEY and SVGAGI. DNA for the CDR3: TGTGCCAGCAGACAGGGTCCCTACGTGCAGTACTTC. This codes for CASRQGPYVQYF.

About this clonotype itself: One end of the junction is discordant with germline, which a read error may explain. The chain carries TRBV11-3 and TRBJ2-2, with D unclear. CDR1 SGHNT and CDR2 YENEEA come from the germline V gene. The CDR3 is 14 amino acids. As DNA, the CDR3 is TGTGGCAGCAAGGGCGGATCGGACACCGGGGAGCTGTTTTTT. Its protein is CGSKGGSDTGELFF.